These 26 T cell receptor beta chains share one sample of origin, sequenced in a study of T cells in Graves' hyperthyroidism and ophthalmopathy (dated by TCRdb to the late 2010s). Library construction relied on multiplex PCR. Reads for this sample came from an Illumina HiSeq 2000. Amplification of TCR beta CDR3 regions was carried out from RNA transcripts. The TCR CDR3 was subjected to a first round of RT-PCR using the HTBI primer set and the Qiagen OneStep RT-PCR kit. The public reads were quality trimmed at Q25 with fastp and then assembled into clones with MiXCR by TCRdb, keeping productive beta chains. Duplicate CDR3 protein sequences are folded into a single record with the most common DNA and genes. This sample is represented by 450,000 to 650,000 distinct CDR3 sequences; 20% of them were singletons. Around 27% of the sample rests with the top ten. The specimen was blood. All receptors derive from a young man with Graves' hyperthyroidism.

The chain is built from TRBV19 and TRBJ1-5; D gene uncertain. The V gene's germline CDR1 is LNHDA and CDR2 SQIVND (reference sequence). CDR3 size: 13 residues. V gave up 4 bases and J gave up 2 bases, with 6 bases separating them. CDR3 nucleotide sequence: TGTGCCAGTAGTAATCTCGGCAATCAGCCCCAGCATTTT. This gives the protein CASSNLGNQPQHF.

The genes are TRBV11-2 and TRBJ1-1; D gene uncertain. V was trimmed by 5 bases and J by 2 bases, leaving 15 bases between them. The V gene's germline CDR1 is SGHAT and CDR2 FQNNGV. The CDR3 length is 15 residues. CDR3 nucleotide sequence: TGTGCCAGCAGCCTTGTATGGTCGGAAAACACTGAAGCTTTCTTT. It specifies CASSLVWSENTEAFF. The variable domain in full, completed from reference TRBV11-2 and TRBJ1-1, reads EAGVAQSPRYKIIEKRQSVAFWCNPISGHATLYWYQQILGQGPKLLIQFQNNGVVDDSQLPKDRFSAERLKGVDSTLKIQPAKLEDSAVYLCASSLVWSENTEAFFGQGTRLTVV.

This clonotype showed up many times. The chain links TRBV27 to TRBJ1-1; 7 bases are a match to TRBD1. Per the germline V gene, CDR1 is MNHEY and CDR2 is SMNVEV (reference sequence). V was clipped by 7 bases and J by 4 bases; unmatched bases: 12. This CDR3 contains 15 residues. In DNA, the CDR3 is TGTGCCAGCACCCCCAGGGGGGGACGGGGCACTGAAGCTTTCTTT. It encodes CASTPRGGRGTEAFF.

The chain has TRBV19 and TRBJ2-2; weak D call: TRBD1 (7 bases). This CDR3 contains 15 residues. The V and J ends lost 6 bases and 3 bases respectively, with 14 bases between them. Germline-derived CDR1 and CDR2 are LNHDA and SQIVND (reference sequence). CDR3 coding DNA: TGTGCCAGTAGACCCCCAGGGGGGTACACCGGGGAGCTGTTTTTT. Its protein is CASRPPGGYTGELFF.

This clonotype showed up just a few times. This chain links TRBV10-3 with TRBJ1-1; 7 nucleotides agree with TRBD1. The CDR3 contains 15 residues. Germline V gene lookup returns CDR1 ENHRY and CDR2 SYGVKD. J was trimmed by 2 bases and V by 2 bases; bases with no gene match: 5. The CDR3 nucleotides read TGTGCCATCAGTGAGAGACAGGGTGGCAACACTGAAGCTTTCTTT. It is translated as CAISERQGGNTEAFF.

This clonotype was seen ten or more times. The chain combines TRBV28 with TRBJ2-7, with D unclear. V was trimmed by 5 bases and J by 3 bases, leaving 11 bases between them. Germline V CDR1 and CDR2: MDHEN, SYDVKM. The CDR3 sequence is 13 residues long. The DNA of the CDR3 is TGTGCCAGCAGTGCCACAGCGATCTACGAGCAGTACTTC. Its translation is CASSATAIYEQYF.

This clonotype was seen at least ten times. This chain uses TRBV19 with TRBJ2-7; D may be TRBD2 (5 bases). The CDR3 runs to 14 residues. Germline assignment: CDR1 LNHDA and CDR2 SQIVND (reference sequence). Between the trimmed V and J ends, which lost 3 bases and 2 bases, there was a span of 11 bases. The CDR3 region is CASSIGGTTYEQYF. As DNA, the CDR3 is TGTGCCAGTAGTATTGGAGGTACTACCTACGAGCAGTACTTC.

This chain uses TRBV6-1 with TRBJ1-1, with no clear D. Trimming left V 4 bases short and J 5 bases short, with 8 bases between. This CDR3 region has 12 residues. Germline-derived CDR1 and CDR2 are MNHNS and SASEGT. CDR3 DNA sequence: TGTGCCAGCAGTGTTGCCGAAACTGAAGCTTTCTTT. Translated, it gives CASSVAETEAFF.

This clonotype was seen once. The chain links TRBV6-2 or TRBV6-3 to TRBJ2-7; 10 bases agree with TRBD2. CDR3 size: 14 residues. Germline CDR1 reads MNHEY; CDR2 reads SVGEGT. V lost 7 bases and J lost 5; bases outside the gene matches: 8. The CDR3 here is CASTGAGGPNEQYF. In DNA form, the CDR3 reads TGTGCCAGCACCGGAGCGGGGGGGCCCAACGAGCAGTACTTC.

This clonotype has ten or more counts. In DNA, the CDR3 is TGTGCCAGCATTCAGGGGGCGAGCTATGGCTACACCTTC. This sequence encodes CASIQGASYGYTF. The rearrangement joins TRBV28 to TRBJ1-2, with TRBD1 matching over 8 bases. Trimming cost V 7 bases and J 4 bases; bases outside gene matches: 5. This CDR3 spans 13 amino acids. Germline CDR1 reads MDHEN; CDR2 reads SYDVKM.

The gene calls are TRBV20-1 and TRBJ1-2; D is undetermined. V lost 4 bases, J lost 0 bases, and 15 bases lay in between. CDR1 DFQATT and CDR2 SNEGSKA come from the germline V gene (reference sequence). The CDR3 spans 15 residues. The CDR3 loop reads CSATNWTRANYGYTF. CDR3 bases: TGCAGTGCTACTAATTGGACCCGAGCTAACTATGGCTACACCTTC.

This clonotype was observed at least ten times. The DNA for the CDR3 is TGTGCCAGCAGCTTCAGGCGAGGAGGACCGAACACCGGGGAGCTGTTTTTT. Encoded protein: CASSFRRGGPNTGELFF. V gene TRBV7-8 combines with J gene TRBJ2-2; D possibly corresponds to TRBD2 (5 bases). CDR1 and CDR2 from the germline V gene are SGHVS and FQNEAQ. The CDR3 has 17 amino acids. Trimming took 3 bases from V and 0 from J, leaving 14 bases between them.

The rearrangement uses TRBV28 and TRBJ2-7; 9 nucleotides line up with TRBD1. Germline V gives CDR1 MDHEN, CDR2 SYDVKM. This CDR3 is 17 amino acids long. The V gene end was trimmed by 5 bases and the J gene end by 3 bases; junction bases not matched to a gene: 14. The CDR3: CASSPNPRQGGGYEQYF. The CDR3 DNA reads TGTGCCAGCAGTCCAAATCCCAGACAGGGGGGAGGCTACGAGCAGTACTTC.

Ten or more counts support this clonotype. CDR3 sequence: CASSEGRMSQETQYF. The CDR3 region has the DNA TGTGCCAGCAGTGAGGGGCGGATGTCCCAAGAGACCCAGTACTTC. V and J are TRBV25-1 and TRBJ2-5, with D possibly being TRBD1 (5 bases). The CDR3 totals 15 residues. Germline values: CDR1 MGHDK, CDR2 SYGVNS. Trimming cost V 3 bases and J 1 base, with 12 bases left between them.

This clonotype was counted between two and nine times. The J gene is TRBJ2-7, the V gene TRBV6-1, with 11 bases matching TRBD2. This CDR3 region has 15 residues. Germline V CDR1 and CDR2: MNHNS, SASEGT. The J segment lost 2 bases and the V segment lost 6 bases, leaving 6 bases of the junction unmatched. CDR3 loop: CASRRTSGSTYEQYF. Here the CDR3 DNA reads TGTGCCAGCAGGCGAACTAGCGGGAGTACCTACGAGCAGTACTTC.

In its sample, this clonotype was seen many times. J is TRBJ1-2 and V is TRBV7-9; D remains ambiguous. The CDR3 totals 13 residues. Trimming stripped 5 bases from V and 8 bases from J, with 15 bases between. Looked up from germline, CDR1 is SEHNR and CDR2 is FQNEAQ (reference sequence). CDR3 loop: CASSPGWPPGYTF. CDR3 in DNA: TGTGCCAGCAGCCCCGGATGGCCGCCAGGCTACACCTTC.

V gene TRBV28 combines with J gene TRBJ1-2; 8 nucleotides align to TRBD1. Trimming cost V 5 bases and J 4 bases; bases outside gene matches: 9. The CDR3 is made up of 15 amino acids. CDR1 is MDHEN, CDR2 SYDVKM, per germline. The CDR3 DNA is TGTGCCAGCAGTACCGGGACAGGCGAGGGCTATGGCTACACCTTC. Translating it yields CASSTGTGEGYGYTF.

The sample holds a few counts of this clonotype. The chain recombines TRBV11-1 with TRBJ1-1; no definite D call. Per germline, CDR1 SGHAT and CDR2 FQDESV (reference sequence). CDR3 length equals 16 residues. Trimming pared 5 bases from V and 2 bases from J, leaving 18 bases between. The CDR3 protein is CASSPVGEATNTEAFF. CDR3 DNA sequence: TGTGCCAGCAGCCCGGTGGGAGAGGCGACCAACACTGAAGCTTTCTTT.

This clonotype was recorded at least ten times. This chain links TRBV28 with TRBJ1-1; no clear D. The CDR3 runs 15 residues. Germline CDR1 is MDHEN and CDR2 is SYDVKM. V was pared by 2 bases and J by 3 bases, with 13 bases between. CDR3 amino acids: CASSLPGPPHTEAFF. In DNA form, the CDR3 reads TGTGCCAGCAGTTTACCCGGACCTCCCCACACTGAAGCTTTCTTT.

This clonotype appeared once. The chain couples TRBV6-1 to TRBJ1-1; 7 bases align to TRBD1. Germline V gene lookup returns CDR1 MNHNS and CDR2 SASEGT. The length of the CDR3 is 15 residues. With V trimmed by 7 bases and J by 5 bases, 13 bases remained unmatched. The CDR3 sequence: CASIFARTGRTEAFF. CDR3 bases: TGTGCCAGCATATTTGCTCGGACAGGTAGAACTGAAGCTTTCTTT.

This clonotype was seen at least ten times. J is TRBJ2-7 and V is TRBV6-1; D call uncertain. Germline CDR1 and CDR2: MNHNS and SASEGT. This CDR3 comprises 12 residues. Trimming pared 10 bases from V and 2 bases from J, leaving 12 bases between. The CDR3 spells CATRVLTYEQYF. The CDR3 DNA reads as TGTGCCACCCGGGTCCTAACCTACGAGCAGTACTTC.

Concerning this clonotype: A read error is possible here, since a much larger clone lies one base away. DNA of the CDR3: TGTGCCATCCTTACCGGTAGCACAGATACGCAGTATTTT. This codes for CAILTGSTDTQYF. The rearrangement uses TRBV28 and TRBJ2-3; D gene ambiguous. Germline V gene lookup returns CDR1 MDHEN and CDR2 SYDVKM. The V end lost 10 bases, the J end lost 0 bases, and 11 bases lay between the germline ends. The CDR3 has 13 amino acids.

This clonotype has at least ten counts. The chain couples TRBV6-1 to TRBJ1-5; the D is unclear. Between the trimmed V and J ends, which lost 3 bases and 0 bases, there was a span of 6 bases. Germline lookup yields CDR1 MNHNS and CDR2 SASEGT. The CDR3 has 14 amino acids. The CDR3 DNA is TGTGCCAGCAGTGAGGCGGATAGCAATCAGCCCCAGCATTTT. This sequence encodes CASSEADSNQPQHF.

CDR3 protein: CASSTQLANTGELFF. CDR3 nucleotide sequence: TGTGCCAGCAGTACCCAGCTGGCGAACACCGGGGAGCTGTTTTTT. This chain uses TRBV2 with TRBJ2-2; D gene ambiguous. Germline V gene data show CDR1 as SNHLY and CDR2 as FYNNEI. Trimming took 5 bases from V and 0 from J, leaving 10 bases between them. The CDR3 covers 15 residues.

As concerns this clonotype: An end of the junction does not agree with germline; a read error may underlie this. This chain's CDR3 is CASGLVLSGRINYGYSF. Here the CDR3 DNA reads TGCGCTAGTGGTTTGGTATTGTCAGGGCGCATAAACTATGGCTACAGCTTC. The J gene is TRBJ1-2, the V gene TRBV12-5; weak D call: TRBD1 (5 bases). This CDR3 is built from 17 residues. Germline CDR1 and CDR2: LGHNT and FRNRAP.

In its sample, this clonotype was seen many times. The chain links TRBV28 to TRBJ2-7; either TRBD1 or TRBD2 may fit D (5 bases each). The CDR3 consists of 13 residues. The germline V gene encodes CDR1 MDHEN and CDR2 SYDVKM. The V end lost 7 bases, the J end lost 4 bases, and 14 bases lay between the germline ends. The DNA of the CDR3 is TGTGCCAGCACCCCGCCGGGACCTTACGAGCAGTACTTC. The encoded protein is CASTPPGPYEQYF.